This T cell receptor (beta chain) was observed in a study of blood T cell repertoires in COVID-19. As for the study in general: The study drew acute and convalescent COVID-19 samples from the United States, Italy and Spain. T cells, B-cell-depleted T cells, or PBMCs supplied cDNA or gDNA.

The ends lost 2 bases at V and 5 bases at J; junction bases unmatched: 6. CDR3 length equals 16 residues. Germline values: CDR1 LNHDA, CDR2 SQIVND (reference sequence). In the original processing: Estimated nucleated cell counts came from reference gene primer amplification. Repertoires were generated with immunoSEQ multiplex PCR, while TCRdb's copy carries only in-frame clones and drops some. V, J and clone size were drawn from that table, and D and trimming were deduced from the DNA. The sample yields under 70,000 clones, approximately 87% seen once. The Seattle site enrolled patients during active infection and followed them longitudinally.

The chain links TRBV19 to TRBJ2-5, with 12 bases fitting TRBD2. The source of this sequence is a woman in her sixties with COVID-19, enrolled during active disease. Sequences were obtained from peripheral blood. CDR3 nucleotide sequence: TGTGCCAGTAGTATACTCACTAGCGGGAGGAAGGAGACCCAGTACTTC. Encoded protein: CASSILTSGRKETQYF.